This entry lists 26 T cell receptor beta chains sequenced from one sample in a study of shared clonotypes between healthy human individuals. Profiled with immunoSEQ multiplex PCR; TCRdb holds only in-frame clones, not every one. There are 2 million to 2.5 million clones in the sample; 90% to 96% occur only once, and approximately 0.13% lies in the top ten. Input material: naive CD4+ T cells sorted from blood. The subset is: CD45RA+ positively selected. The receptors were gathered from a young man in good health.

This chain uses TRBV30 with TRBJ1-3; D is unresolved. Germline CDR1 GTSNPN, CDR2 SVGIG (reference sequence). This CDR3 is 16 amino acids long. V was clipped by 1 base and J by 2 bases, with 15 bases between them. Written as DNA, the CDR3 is TGTGCCTGGAGTGAGACGGTGCTCTTCGCTGGAAACACCATATATTTT. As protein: CAWSETVLFAGNTIYF.

This CDR3 reads CASSVGAGQYNEQFF. DNA of the CDR3: TGTGCCAGCAGCGTAGGGGCGGGGCAATACAATGAGCAGTTCTTC. V gene TRBV9 combines with J gene TRBJ2-1; a possible D gene is TRBD2 (6 bases). The CDR3 totals 15 residues. The germline gives CDR1 SGDLS, CDR2 YYNGEE. The V and J ends lost 0 bases and 4 bases respectively, with 11 bases between them.

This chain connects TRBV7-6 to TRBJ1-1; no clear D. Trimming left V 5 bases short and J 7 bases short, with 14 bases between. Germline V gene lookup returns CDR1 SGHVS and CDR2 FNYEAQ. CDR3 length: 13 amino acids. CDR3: CASSPRQGGEAFF. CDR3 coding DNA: TGTGCCAGCAGCCCCCGACAAGGAGGTGAAGCTTTCTTT.

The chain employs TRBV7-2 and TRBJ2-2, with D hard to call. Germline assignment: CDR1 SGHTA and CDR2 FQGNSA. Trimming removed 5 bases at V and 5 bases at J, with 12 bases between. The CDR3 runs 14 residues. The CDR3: CASSDPWQTGELFF. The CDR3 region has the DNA TGTGCCAGCAGCGACCCCTGGCAAACCGGGGAGCTGTTTTTT.

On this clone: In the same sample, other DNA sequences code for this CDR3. The CDR3 nucleotides read TGTGCCAGCAGTTACGTGGGAGATTCACCCCTCCACTTT. This encodes CASSYVGDSPLHF. The J gene is TRBJ1-6, the V gene TRBV6-5; unclear D gene. CDR3 length equals 13 residues. V was cut by 2 bases and J by 8 bases, with 7 bases left in between. Germline CDR1 reads MNHEY; CDR2 reads SVGAGI.

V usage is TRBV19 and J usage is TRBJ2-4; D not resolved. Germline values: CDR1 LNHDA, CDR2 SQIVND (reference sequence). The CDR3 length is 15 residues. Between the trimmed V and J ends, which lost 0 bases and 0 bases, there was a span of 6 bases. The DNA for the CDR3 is TGTGCCAGTAGTATAGAAGATATAGCCAAAAACATTCAGTACTTC. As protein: CASSIEDIAKNIQYF. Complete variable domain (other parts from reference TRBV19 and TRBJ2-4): DGGITQSPKYLFRKEGQNVTLSCEQNLNHDAMYWYRQDPGQGLRLIYYSQIVNDFQKGDIAEGYSVSREKKESFPLTVTSAQKNPTAFYLCASSIEDIAKNIQYFGAGTRLSVL.

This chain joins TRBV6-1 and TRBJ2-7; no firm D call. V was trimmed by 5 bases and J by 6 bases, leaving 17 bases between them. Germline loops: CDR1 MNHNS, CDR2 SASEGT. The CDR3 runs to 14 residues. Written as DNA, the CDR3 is TGTGCCAGCAGTCTGGACCGACTTTCATTCGAGCAGTACTTC. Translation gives CASSLDRLSFEQYF.

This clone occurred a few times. The CDR3 sequence: CASRRVFGTGELFF. CDR3 sequence (DNA): TGTGCCAGCAGAAGGGTTTTCGGCACCGGGGAGCTGTTTTTT. This rearrangement joins TRBV6-5 to TRBJ2-2; D not certain. Germline lookup yields CDR1 MNHEY and CDR2 SVGAGI. The CDR3 is made up of 14 amino acids. Deletions cut 6 bases from V and 4 bases from J, with 12 bases between.

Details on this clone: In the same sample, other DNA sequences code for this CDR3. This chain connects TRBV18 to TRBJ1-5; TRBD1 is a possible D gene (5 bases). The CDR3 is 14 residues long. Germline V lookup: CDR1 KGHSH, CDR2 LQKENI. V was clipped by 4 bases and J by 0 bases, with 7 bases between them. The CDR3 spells CASSQGYSNQPQHF. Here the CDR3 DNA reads TGTGCCAGCTCACAGGGGTATAGCAATCAGCCCCAGCATTTT.

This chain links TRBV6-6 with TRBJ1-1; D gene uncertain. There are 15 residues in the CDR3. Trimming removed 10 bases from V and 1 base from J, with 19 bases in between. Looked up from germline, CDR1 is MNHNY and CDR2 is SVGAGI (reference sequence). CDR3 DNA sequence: TGTGCCACCGAGGAAGCGAGGAGCTGGAACACTGAAGCTTTCTTT. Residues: CATEEARSWNTEAFF.

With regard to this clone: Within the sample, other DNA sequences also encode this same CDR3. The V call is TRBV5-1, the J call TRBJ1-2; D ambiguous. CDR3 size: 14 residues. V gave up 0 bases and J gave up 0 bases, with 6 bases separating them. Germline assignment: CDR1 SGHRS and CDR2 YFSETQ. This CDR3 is CASSLGSTNYGYTF. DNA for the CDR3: TGCGCCAGCAGCTTGGGCTCTACTAACTATGGCTACACCTTC.

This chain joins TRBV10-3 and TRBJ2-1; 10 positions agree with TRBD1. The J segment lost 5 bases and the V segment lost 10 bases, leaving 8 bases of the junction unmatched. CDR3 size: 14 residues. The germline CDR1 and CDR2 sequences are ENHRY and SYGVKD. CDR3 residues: CATGRQGADNEQFF. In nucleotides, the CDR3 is TGTGCCACCGGACGACAGGGGGCTGACAATGAGCAGTTCTTC.

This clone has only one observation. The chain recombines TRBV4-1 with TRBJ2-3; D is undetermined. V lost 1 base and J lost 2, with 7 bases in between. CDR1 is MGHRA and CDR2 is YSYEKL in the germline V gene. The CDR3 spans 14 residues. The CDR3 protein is CASSQGPYTDTQYF. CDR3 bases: TGCGCCAGCAGCCAAGGGCCTTACACAGATACGCAGTATTTT.

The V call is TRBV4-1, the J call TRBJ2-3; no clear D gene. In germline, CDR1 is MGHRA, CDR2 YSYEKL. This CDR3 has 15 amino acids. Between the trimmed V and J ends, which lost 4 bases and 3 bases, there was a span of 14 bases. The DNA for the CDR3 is TGCGCCAGCAGCCCAGCTTTACCCGCAACAGATACGCAGTATTTT. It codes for CASSPALPATDTQYF.

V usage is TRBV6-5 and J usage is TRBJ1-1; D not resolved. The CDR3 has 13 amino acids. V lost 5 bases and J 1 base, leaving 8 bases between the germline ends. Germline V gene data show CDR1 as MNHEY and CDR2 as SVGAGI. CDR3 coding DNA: TGTGCCAGCAGTGAAGATCCGAACACTGAAGCTTTCTTT. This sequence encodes CASSEDPNTEAFF.

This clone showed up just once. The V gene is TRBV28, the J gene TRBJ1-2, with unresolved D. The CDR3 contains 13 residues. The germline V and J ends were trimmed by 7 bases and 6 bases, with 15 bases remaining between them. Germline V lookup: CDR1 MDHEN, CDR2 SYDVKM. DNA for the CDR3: TGTGCCAGCATGGTACGAGGGTATGATGGCTACACCTTC. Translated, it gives CASMVRGYDGYTF.

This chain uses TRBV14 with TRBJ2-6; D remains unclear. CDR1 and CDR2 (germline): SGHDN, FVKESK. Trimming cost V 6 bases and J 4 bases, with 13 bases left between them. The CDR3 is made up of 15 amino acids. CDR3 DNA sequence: TGTGCCAGCAGGGCCGCAGGCTCGGGGGCCAACGTCCTGACTTTC. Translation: CASRAAGSGANVLTF.

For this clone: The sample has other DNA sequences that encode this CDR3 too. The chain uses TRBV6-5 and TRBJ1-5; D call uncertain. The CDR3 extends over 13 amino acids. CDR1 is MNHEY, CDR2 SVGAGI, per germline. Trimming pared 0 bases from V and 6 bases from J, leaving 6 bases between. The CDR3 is CASSYSIGQPQHF. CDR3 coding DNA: TGTGCCAGCAGTTACTCGATAGGTCAGCCCCAGCATTTT.

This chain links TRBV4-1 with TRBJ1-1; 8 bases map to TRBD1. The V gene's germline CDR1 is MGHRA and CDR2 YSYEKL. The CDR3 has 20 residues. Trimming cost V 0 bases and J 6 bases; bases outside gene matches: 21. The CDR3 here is CASSQDMVPGQVFIGPEAFF. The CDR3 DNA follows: TGCGCCAGCAGCCAAGATATGGTACCGGGACAGGTCTTCATAGGACCTGAAGCTTTCTTT.

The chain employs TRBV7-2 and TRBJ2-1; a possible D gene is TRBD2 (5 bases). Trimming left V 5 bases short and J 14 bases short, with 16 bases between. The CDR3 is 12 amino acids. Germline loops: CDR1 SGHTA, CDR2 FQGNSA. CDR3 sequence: CASSTALGSKFF. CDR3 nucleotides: TGTGCCAGCAGCACCGCCCTAGGGAGCAAGTTCTTC.

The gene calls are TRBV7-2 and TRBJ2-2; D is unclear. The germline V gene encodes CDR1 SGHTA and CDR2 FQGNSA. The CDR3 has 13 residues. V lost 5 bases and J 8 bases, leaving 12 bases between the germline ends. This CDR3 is CASSPRWSGELFF. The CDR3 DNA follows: TGTGCCAGCAGCCCCCGTTGGTCTGGGGAGCTGTTTTTT.

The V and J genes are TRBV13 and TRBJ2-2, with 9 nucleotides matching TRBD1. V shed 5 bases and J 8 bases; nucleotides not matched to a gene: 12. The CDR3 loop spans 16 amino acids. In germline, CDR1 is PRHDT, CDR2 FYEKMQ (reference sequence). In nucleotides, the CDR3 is TGTGCCAGCAGCCCATGGACAGGGGAAGATGCGGGGGAGCTGTTTTTT. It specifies CASSPWTGEDAGELFF.

The CDR3 spells CASSQDGLAPYNEQFF. The DNA for the CDR3 is TGTGCCAGCAGCCAAGACGGGCTAGCCCCCTACAATGAGCAGTTCTTC. The chain carries TRBV4-2 and TRBJ2-1; weak D call: TRBD2 (5 bases). V lost 0 bases to trimming and J lost 2 bases, with 11 bases between them. The CDR3 covers 16 residues. Germline lookup yields CDR1 LGHNA and CDR2 YNFKEQ.

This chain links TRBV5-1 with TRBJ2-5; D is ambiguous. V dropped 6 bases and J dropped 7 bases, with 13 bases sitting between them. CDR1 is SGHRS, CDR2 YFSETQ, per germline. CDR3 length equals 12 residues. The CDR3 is CASKLIIRTQYF. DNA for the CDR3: TGCGCCAGCAAGCTTATTATTCGGACCCAGTACTTC.

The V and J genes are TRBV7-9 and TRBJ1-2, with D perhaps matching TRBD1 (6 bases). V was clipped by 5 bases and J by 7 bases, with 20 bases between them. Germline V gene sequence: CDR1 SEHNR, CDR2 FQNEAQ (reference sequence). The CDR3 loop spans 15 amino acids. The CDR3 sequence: CASSRPTGGNPGYTF. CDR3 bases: TGTGCCAGCAGCAGGCCGACAGGAGGGAATCCTGGCTACACCTTC.

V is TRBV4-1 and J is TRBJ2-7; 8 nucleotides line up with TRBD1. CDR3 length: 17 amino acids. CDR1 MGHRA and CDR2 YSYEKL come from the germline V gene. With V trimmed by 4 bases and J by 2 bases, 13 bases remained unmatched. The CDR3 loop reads CASSRSSGTGATYEQYF. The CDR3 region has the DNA TGCGCCAGCAGCCGCTCTTCCGGGACAGGAGCCACCTACGAGCAGTACTTC.